This T cell receptor (beta chain) was sequenced in a study of T cell responses to AZD1222 COVID-19 vaccine. Study-wide findings and caveats: Possibly, clonal diversity was underestimated; donors were largely white British and included more females. Per reports, nearly half of all spike-specific TCRs target regions that are unmutated in variants.

The CDR3 has 15 amino acids. Per germline, CDR1 LNHNV and CDR2 YYDKDF (reference sequence). Trimming took 0 bases from V and 3 from J, leaving 9 bases between them. With regard to this clone: Its antigen is still unknown.

Libraries were prepared by immunoSEQ multiplex PCR; TCRdb keeps only in-frame clonotypes and omits some of them. The sample lists around 100,000 clones, about 90% occurring once. This rearrangement joins TRBV15 to TRBJ2-1; D call uncertain. This clonotype was obtained from an adult in good health. The sample in question was peripheral blood, obtained on day 0 of AZD1222 vaccination. CDR3 protein: CATSRETRIYNEQFF. CDR3 bases: TGTGCCACCAGCAGAGAGACCCGGATCTACAATGAGCAGTTCTTC.